Listed below are T cell receptor beta chains from one sample, sequenced in a study of shared clonotypes between healthy human individuals. Only in-frame clones appear in the TCRdb table, and some are missing; sequencing was by immunoSEQ multiplex PCR. The sample lists 500,000 to 550,000 clones, about 96% occurring once. Material for sequencing was naive CD4+ T cells sorted from blood. The receptors shown here come from a woman under 40 in good health. Both conserved end residues are part of each CDR3. A D gene is named only where the DNA matches it firmly.

j_call d_call v_call cdr3_aa cdr3_nt
TRBJ2-2 NA TRBV27 CASSLWGLDTGELFF TGTGCCAGCAGTTTATGGGGTCTGGACACCGGGGAGCTGTTTTTT
TRBJ2-7 NA TRBV7-2 CASSLAKPPAEQYF TGTGCCAGCAGCTTAGCTAAGCCTCCGGCCGAGCAGTACTTC
TRBJ2-5 NA TRBV19 CASSIRQPITGGETQYF TGTGCCAGTAGTATACGGCAGCCAATAACGGGTGGGGAGACCCAGTACTTC
TRBJ2-1 NA TRBV2 CASAFLVGQFF TGTGCCAGCGCTTTCTTAGTGGGGCAGTTCTTC
TRBJ1-5 TRBD1 TRBV28 CASTPFRDRGQAQHF TGTGCCAGCACCCCATTCCGGGACAGGGGGCAAGCCCAGCATTTT
TRBJ1-2 NA TRBV7-9 CASSPRRDITYGYTF TGTGCCAGCAGCCCGAGGAGGGACATTACTTATGGCTACACCTTC
TRBJ2-7 TRBD2 TRBV25-1 CASSERETPYEQYF TGTGCCAGCAGTGAGCGGGAGACCCCCTACGAGCAGTACTTC
TRBJ1-1 NA TRBV19 CASSIRRFPDTEAFF TGTGCCAGTAGTATTCGGCGGTTCCCAGACACTGAAGCTTTCTTT
TRBJ1-3 TRBD1 TRBV18 CASSPQGGGGNTIYF TGTGCCAGCTCACCCCAGGGAGGGGGCGGAAACACCATATATTTT
TRBJ2-5 NA TRBV9 CASSDGPYQETQYF TGTGCCAGCAGCGATGGACCCTACCAAGAGACCCAGTACTTC
TRBJ2-3 TRBD2 TRBV10-2 CASSESKLSTSGTRADTQYF TGCGCCAGCAGTGAGTCGAAGCTATCGACTAGCGGGACTCGGGCAGATACGCAGTATTTT
TRBJ2-2 NA TRBV19 CASSSLWGRNTGELFF TGTGCCAGTAGTAGCCTTTGGGGGAGGAACACCGGGGAGCTGTTTTTT
TRBJ2-3 TRBD1 TRBV28 CASSLNAGTGTDTQYF TGTGCCAGCAGTTTAAATGCCGGGACAGGGACGGATACGCAGTATTTT
TRBJ1-1 TRBD1 TRBV5-1 CASSRTGGNTEAFF TGCGCCAGCAGCCGGACAGGAGGGAACACTGAAGCTTTCTTT
TRBJ1-3 NA TRBV11-2 CASSFRKGRTGNTIYF TGTGCCAGCAGCTTTAGGAAGGGAAGGACTGGAAACACCATATATTTT
TRBJ2-7 TRBD1 TRBV27 CASSHRDRGYEQYF TGTGCCAGCAGTCACCGGGACAGGGGCTACGAGCAGTACTTC
TRBJ2-2 NA TRBV27 CASSLSRKHTGELFF TGTGCCAGCAGTTTGTCCAGAAAACACACCGGGGAGCTGTTTTTT
TRBJ1-2 NA TRBV10-2 CASRDISRGLYGYTF TGCGCCAGCAGGGACATTTCAAGAGGGTTGTATGGCTACACCTTC
TRBJ1-5 TRBD1 TRBV9 CASSGVTGNQPQHF TGTGCCAGCAGCGGGGTGACAGGGAATCAGCCCCAGCATTTT
TRBJ2-2 NA TRBV5-1 CASRGGANTGELFF TGCGCCAGCAGGGGCGGGGCGAACACCGGGGAGCTGTTTTTT
TRBJ2-3 NA TRBV10-1 CASSESAGSSTDTQYF TGCGCCAGCAGTGAGTCGGCAGGGTCTAGCACAGATACGCAGTATTTT
TRBJ2-3 NA TRBV5-4 CASSLDSRILKFRTDTQYF TGTGCCAGCAGCTTGGATTCACGTATCCTGAAATTTCGCACAGATACGCAGTATTTT